The 16 T cell receptor beta chains presented below share a single source sample, sequenced in a study of blood T cell repertoires in COVID-19. Method: immunoSEQ multiplex PCR; TCRdb's copy keeps in-frame clones and lacks some. The repertoire holds 95,000 to 150,000 clones, about 90% seen once, with 0.88% in the top ten. Input material: peripheral blood. The source of these receptors is a woman between 50 and 59 years old with active or convalescent COVID-19.

The chain has TRBV10-2 and TRBJ2-3, with 12 bases lining up with TRBD2. CDR1 WSHSY and CDR2 SAAADI come from the germline V gene. Trimming cost V 2 bases and J 7 bases; bases outside gene matches: 19. CDR3 length equals 20 residues. DNA of the CDR3: TGCGCCAGCAGTGAGCTCTTGGGACTAGCGGGTGCCAGGCGAGGAAATACGCAGTATTTT. Translating gives CASSELLGLAGARRGNTQYF.

V usage is TRBV4-3 and J usage is TRBJ1-2; 8 bases are shared with TRBD1. CDR1 LGHNA and CDR2 YSLEER come from the germline V gene. The CDR3 contains 15 residues. Unmatched junction bases numbered 5, after V lost 0 bases and J lost 5 bases. The CDR3 DNA reads as TGCGCCAGCAGCCAAGATTTGCAGGGGGCATATGGCTACACCTTC. This encodes CASSQDLQGAYGYTF.

CDR3 in DNA: TGTGCCAGCAGTTTGGTGGGCGCTGAAGCTTTCTTT. It codes for CASSLVGAEAFF. The rearrangement links TRBV6-5 to TRBJ1-1; no firm D call. Germline V lookup: CDR1 MNHEY, CDR2 SVGAGI. The CDR3 covers 12 residues. Trimming removed 4 bases at V and 6 bases at J, with 9 bases between.

The table lists this clone with a count of one. DNA for the CDR3: TGTGCCAGCAGCTTAGGGGGGGTAAATCAGCCCCAGCATTTT. Its translation: CASSLGGVNQPQHF. V and J are TRBV7-6 and TRBJ1-5; D perhaps matches TRBD1 (5 bases). This CDR3 is built from 14 residues. Germline V lookup: CDR1 SGHVS, CDR2 FNYEAQ. V shed 1 base and J shed 4 bases, with 8 bases lying between them.

The chain combines TRBV28 with TRBJ1-3, with TRBD1 as a possible D gene (5 bases). Germline lookup yields CDR1 MDHEN and CDR2 SYDVKM. V was clipped by 11 bases and J by 0 bases, with 17 bases between them. The CDR3 covers 15 residues. Written as DNA, the CDR3 is TGTGCCGGAGGAGGAGGGGACGGCTCTGGAAACACCATATATTTT. It specifies CAGGGGDGSGNTIYF.

V is TRBV28 and J is TRBJ1-3, with 7 bases lining up with TRBD1. There are 15 residues in the CDR3. Germline loops: CDR1 MDHEN, CDR2 SYDVKM. Trimming removed 5 bases from V and 2 bases from J; junction bases left unmatched: 6. CDR3 in amino acids: CASSQDRSTGNTIYF. The CDR3 DNA reads as TGTGCCAGCAGTCAGGACAGGAGTACTGGAAACACCATATATTTT.

This chain links TRBV2 with TRBJ1-2; TRBD1 aligns across 11 bases. Per the germline V gene, CDR1 is SNHLY and CDR2 is FYNNEI. Trimming at V came to 6 bases and at J to 8 bases, leaving 5 bases not matched to a gene. The CDR3 length is 13 residues. The CDR3 DNA reads TGTGCCAGCAGCGGGACAGGGGGAATAGGCTACACCTTC. Protein sequence: CASSGTGGIGYTF.

V gene TRBV18 combines with J gene TRBJ2-7, with D unresolved. Deletions cut 3 bases from V and 2 bases from J, with 11 bases between. From germline, CDR1 is KGHSH and CDR2 LQKENI. This CDR3 has 14 residues. The chain's CDR3 is CASSPRSLPYEQYF. CDR3 bases: TGTGCCAGCTCACCTCGGAGTCTTCCCTACGAGCAGTACTTC.

The chain uses TRBV6-5 and TRBJ2-7; weak D call: TRBD2 (6 bases). CDR3 length equals 14 residues. Germline CDR1 MNHEY, CDR2 SVGAGI. Trimming pared 7 bases from V and 1 base from J, leaving 14 bases between. CDR3 in amino acids: CASTTGDGSYEQYF. CDR3 nucleotide sequence: TGTGCCAGCACTACGGGGGACGGGTCCTACGAGCAGTACTTC.

The chain joins TRBV18 to TRBJ1-5; 12 positions match TRBD1. This CDR3 is built from 15 residues. The V and J ends lost 3 bases and 7 bases, in that order; junction bases with no gene match: 4. Looked up from germline, CDR1 is KGHSH and CDR2 is LQKENI. CDR3 DNA sequence: TGTGCCAGCTCACCTGGGACAGGGGGCGAGCAGCCCCAGCATTTT. Residues: CASSPGTGGEQPQHF.

The genes are TRBV24-1 and TRBJ2-7, with D tentatively TRBD1 (5 bases). Between the trimmed V and J ends, which lost 2 bases and 2 bases, there was a span of 12 bases. CDR1 is KGHDR, CDR2 SFDVKD, per germline. The length of the CDR3 is 15 residues. The CDR3 sequence: CATSDSKGYPYEQYF. The CDR3 bases are TGTGCCACCAGTGATTCGAAGGGGTACCCCTACGAGCAGTACTTC.

In DNA form, the CDR3 reads TGTGCCACCAGTGATTCCGGGACAGGGTTGTGGGAGCAGTACTTC. Translated, it gives CATSDSGTGLWEQYF. V gene TRBV24-1 combines with J gene TRBJ2-7, with 9 bases that match TRBD1. The CDR3 is made up of 15 amino acids. The V gene's germline CDR1 is KGHDR and CDR2 SFDVKD. The ends lost 2 bases at V and 7 bases at J; junction bases unmatched: 8.

The chain links TRBV7-2 to TRBJ1-2, with TRBD1 as a possible D gene (6 bases). V was clipped by 1 base and J by 0 bases, with 18 bases between them. Germline CDR1 and CDR2: SGHTA and FQGNSA. CDR3 size: 18 residues. DNA for the CDR3: TGTGCCAGCAGCTTAGGGGGGAAGACAGGTCGAGCTAACTATGGCTACACCTTC. It yields the protein CASSLGGKTGRANYGYTF. The full variable domain, its missing parts supplied by reference TRBV7-2 and TRBJ1-2, is GAGVSQSPSNKVTEKGKDVELRCDPISGHTALYWYRQSLGQGLEFLIYFQGNSAPDKSGLPSDRFSAERTGGSVSTLTIQRTQQEDSAVYLCASSLGGKTGRANYGYTFGSGTRLTVV.

The rearrangement uses TRBV7-3 and TRBJ2-1; TRBD2 is a possible D gene (6 bases). V lost 5 bases to trimming and J lost 8 bases, with 22 bases between them. The CDR3 loop spans 16 amino acids. The V gene's germline CDR1 is SGHTA and CDR2 FQGTGA. The CDR3 sequence is CASSPGGGKARYEQFF. The CDR3 DNA is TGTGCCAGCAGCCCCGGGGGTGGGAAGGCCCGGTATGAGCAGTTCTTC.

The chain uses TRBV5-1 and TRBJ2-1; 8 nucleotides match TRBD1. J lost 9 bases, V lost 4 bases, and 18 bases had no gene match. This CDR3 has 17 amino acids. Germline CDR1 SGHRS, CDR2 YFSETQ. The CDR3 sequence is CASSQGATGIFPGEQFF. CDR3 nucleotides: TGCGCCAGCAGCCAGGGGGCGACAGGGATCTTTCCGGGTGAGCAGTTCTTC.

The chain has TRBV28 and TRBJ1-1; no definite D call. V shed 4 bases and J shed 4 bases, with 7 bases lying between them. Germline loops: CDR1 MDHEN, CDR2 SYDVKM. The CDR3 is 12 residues long. DNA of the CDR3: TGTGCCAGCAGTTCGTTCGGCACTGAAGCTTTCTTT. Protein: CASSSFGTEAFF.